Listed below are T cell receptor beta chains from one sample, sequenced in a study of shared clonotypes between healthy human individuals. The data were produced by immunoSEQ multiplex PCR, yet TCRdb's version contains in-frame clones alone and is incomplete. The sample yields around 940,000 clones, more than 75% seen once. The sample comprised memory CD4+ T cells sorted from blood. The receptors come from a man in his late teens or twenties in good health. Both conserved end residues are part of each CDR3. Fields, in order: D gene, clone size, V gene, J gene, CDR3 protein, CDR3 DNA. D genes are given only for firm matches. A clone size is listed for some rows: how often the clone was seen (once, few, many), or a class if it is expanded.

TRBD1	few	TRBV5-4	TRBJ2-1	CASSLDGTGGFMNEQFF	TGTGCCAGCAGCTTGGACGGGACAGGGGGCTTTATGAATGAGCAGTTCTTC
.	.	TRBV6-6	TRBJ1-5	CASRRSYSNQPQHF	TGTGCCAGCCGACGGAGTTATAGCAATCAGCCCCAGCATTTT
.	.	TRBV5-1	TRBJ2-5	CASSPPGVAVQETQYF	TGCGCCAGCAGCCCCCCGGGGGTAGCGGTACAAGAGACCCAGTACTTC
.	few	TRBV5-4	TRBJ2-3	CASSFPGSTDTQYF	TGTGCCAGCAGCTTCCCCGGCAGCACAGATACGCAGTATTTT
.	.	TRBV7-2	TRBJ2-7	CASSLARGNEQYF	TGTGCCAGCAGCTTAGCGCGTGGCAACGAGCAGTACTTC
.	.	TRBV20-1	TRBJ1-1	CSARDLGEAFF	TGCAGTGCTAGAGATCTTGGGGAAGCTTTCTTT
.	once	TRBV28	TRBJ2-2	CASNAGGANTGELFF	TGTGCCAGCAATGCGGGCGGAGCGAACACCGGGGAGCTGTTTTTT
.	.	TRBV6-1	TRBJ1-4	CASSESGGRQKLFF	TGTGCCAGCAGTGAATCCGGGGGCCGGCAAAAACTGTTTTTT
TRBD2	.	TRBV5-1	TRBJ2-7	CASSLVGGGPYEQYF	TGCGCCAGCAGCTTGGTTGGCGGGGGACCGTACGAGCAGTACTTC
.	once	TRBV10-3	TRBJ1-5	CAISVNRDQPQHF	TGTGCCATCAGTGTTAACAGAGATCAGCCCCAGCATTTT
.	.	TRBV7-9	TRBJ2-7	CASSLRGGTSEQYF	TGTGCCAGCAGCTTACGAGGAGGGACTTCCGAGCAGTACTTC
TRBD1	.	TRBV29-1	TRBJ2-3	CSVEEGPGQFTDTQYF	TGCAGCGTTGAAGAGGGGCCGGGACAGTTCACAGATACGCAGTATTTT
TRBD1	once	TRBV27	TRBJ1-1	CASSFGQGLGNTEAFF	TGTGCCAGCAGTTTCGGACAGGGGTTGGGAAACACTGAAGCTTTCTTT
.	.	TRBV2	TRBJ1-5	CASSERGSANQPQHF	TGTGCCAGCAGTGAAAGGGGCAGTGCCAATCAGCCCCAGCATTTT
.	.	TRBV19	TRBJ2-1	CASSIVHSVSYNEQFF	TGTGCCAGTAGTATAGTTCACTCGGTCTCCTACAATGAGCAGTTCTTC
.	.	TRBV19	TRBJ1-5	CATRGPSAYQPQHF	TGTGCCACTAGGGGCCCTTCAGCGTATCAGCCCCAGCATTTT
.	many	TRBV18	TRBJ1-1	CASSPPNRGKAFF	TGTGCCAGCTCACCACCGAATAGGGGTAAGGCTTTCTTT
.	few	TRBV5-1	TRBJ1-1	CASRDVRVNTEAFF	TGCGCCAGCAGGGACGTTAGGGTTAACACTGAAGCTTTCTTT
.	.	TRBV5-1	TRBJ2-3	CASSLEGSDTQYF	TGCGCCAGCAGCTTGGAGGGGTCAGATACGCAGTATTTT
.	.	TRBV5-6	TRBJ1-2	CASSRGQDNSNYGYTF	TGTGCCAGCAGCCGCGGTCAGGACAATTCTAACTATGGCTACACCTTC
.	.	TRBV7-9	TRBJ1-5	CASSLPNRDLDNQPQHF	TGTGCCAGCAGCTTACCAAACAGGGATTTGGACAATCAGCCCCAGCATTTT
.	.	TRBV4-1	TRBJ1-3	CASSPRGQDSGNTIYF	TGCGCCAGCAGCCCCCGGGGACAAGACTCTGGAAACACCATATATTTT
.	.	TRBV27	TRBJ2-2	CASPDTGELFF	TGTGCCAGCCCGGACACCGGGGAGCTGTTTTTT
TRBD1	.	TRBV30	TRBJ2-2	CAWSALRGRAGELFF	TGTGCCTGGAGTGCCCTAAGGGGGCGCGCCGGGGAGCTGTTTTTT
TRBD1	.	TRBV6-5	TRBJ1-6	CASSSSPGGRGSPLHF	TGTGCCAGCAGTTCCTCTCCAGGGGGAAGAGGATCACCCCTCCACTTT
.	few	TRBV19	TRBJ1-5	CASSIEGGFGQPQHF	TGTGCCAGTAGTATAGAAGGGGGGTTCGGTCAGCCCCAGCATTTT
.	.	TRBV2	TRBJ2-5	CASRSFETQYF	TGTGCCAGCAGGAGTTTCGAGACCCAGTACTTC
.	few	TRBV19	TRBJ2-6	CASSDQGSGANVLTF	TGTGCCAGTAGTGACCAGGGTTCGGGGGCCAACGTCCTGACTTTC
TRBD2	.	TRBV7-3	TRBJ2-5	CASSLAAGTGETQYF	TGTGCCAGCAGCTTGGCAGCGGGGACCGGGGAGACCCAGTACTTC
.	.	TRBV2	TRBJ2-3	CAGGRRTDTQYF	TGTGCCGGGGGACGACGCACAGATACGCAGTATTTT
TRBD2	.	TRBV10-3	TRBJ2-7	CAISESTSGGTYEQYF	TGTGCCATCAGTGAGTCGACTAGCGGGGGAACTTACGAGCAGTACTTC
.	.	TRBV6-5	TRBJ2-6	CASSTRGSGANVLTF	TGTGCCAGCAGTACTCGAGGCTCTGGGGCCAACGTCCTGACTTTC
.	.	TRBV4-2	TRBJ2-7	CASSQAFGQSSYEQYF	TGTGCCAGCAGCCAAGCGTTTGGACAGAGCTCCTACGAGCAGTACTTC
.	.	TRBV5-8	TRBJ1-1	CASRPRQGRTEAFF	TGTGCCAGCAGGCCCCGGCAGGGTCGAACTGAAGCTTTCTTT
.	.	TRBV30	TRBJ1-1	CAWSAWETEAFF	TGTGCCTGGAGTGCTTGGGAAACTGAAGCTTTCTTT
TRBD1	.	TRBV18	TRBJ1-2	CASSSEKTGDYGYTF	TGTGCCAGCTCGTCTGAGAAGACAGGGGACTATGGCTACACCTTC
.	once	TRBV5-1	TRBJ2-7	CASSEASSYEQYF	TGCGCCAGCAGCGAAGCGTCCTCCTACGAGCAGTACTTC
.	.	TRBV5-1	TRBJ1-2	CASSLGRDNYGYTF	TGCGCCAGCAGCTTGGGCAGGGATAACTATGGCTACACCTTC
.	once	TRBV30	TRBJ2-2	CAWSVRRGPLNTGELFF	TGTGCCTGGAGTGTACGGAGGGGCCCCCTGAACACCGGGGAGCTGTTTTTT
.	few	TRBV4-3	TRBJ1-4	CASSQEDLRALTNEKLFF	TGCGCCAGCAGCCAAGAGGATTTAAGGGCCTTAACTAATGAAAAACTGTTTTTT
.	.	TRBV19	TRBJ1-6	CASSIDGSGLSPLHF	TGTGCCAGTAGTATTGATGGGTCGGGTCTTTCACCCCTCCACTTT
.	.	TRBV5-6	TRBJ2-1	CASSLVDYEQFF	TGTGCCAGCAGCTTGGTAGACTATGAGCAGTTCTTC
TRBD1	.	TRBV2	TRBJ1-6	CASRDWTGGLSLHF	TGTGCCAGCAGGGACTGGACAGGGGGCTTGAGCCTCCACTTT
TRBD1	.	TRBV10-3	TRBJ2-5	CATGRQGAIETQYF	TGTGCCACCGGGAGACAGGGGGCCATTGAGACCCAGTACTTC
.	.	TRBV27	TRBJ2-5	CASSPFGQETQYF	TGTGCCAGCAGTCCATTCGGTCAAGAGACCCAGTACTTC
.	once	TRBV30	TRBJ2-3	CAWRDARGTQYF	TGTGCCTGGAGAGATGCTAGAGGTACGCAGTATTTT
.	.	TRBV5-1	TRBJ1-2	CASSLGFARYGYTF	TGCGCCAGCAGCTTGGGGTTCGCCCGCTATGGCTACACCTTC
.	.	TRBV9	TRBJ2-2	CASSVVSEGTGELFF	TGTGCCAGCAGCGTAGTGTCGGAGGGCACCGGGGAGCTGTTTTTT
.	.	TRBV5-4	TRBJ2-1	CASSLQLGSEQFF	TGTGCCAGCAGCTTACAACTAGGGAGTGAGCAGTTCTTC
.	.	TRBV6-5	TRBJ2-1	CASSYSVNNEQFF	TGTGCCAGCAGTTATAGCGTTAACAATGAGCAGTTCTTC
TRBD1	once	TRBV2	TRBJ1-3	CASSGGTDGNTIYF	TGTGCCAGCAGTGGAGGGACAGACGGAAACACCATATATTTT